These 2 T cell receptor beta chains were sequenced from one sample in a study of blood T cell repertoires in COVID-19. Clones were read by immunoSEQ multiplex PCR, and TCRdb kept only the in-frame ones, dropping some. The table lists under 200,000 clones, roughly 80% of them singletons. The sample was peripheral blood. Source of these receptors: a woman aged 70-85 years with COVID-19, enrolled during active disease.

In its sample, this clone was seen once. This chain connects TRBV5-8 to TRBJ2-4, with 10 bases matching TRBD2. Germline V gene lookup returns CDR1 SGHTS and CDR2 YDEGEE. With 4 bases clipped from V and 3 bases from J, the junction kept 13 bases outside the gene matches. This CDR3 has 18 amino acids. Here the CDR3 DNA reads TGTGCCAGCAGCCCAGCTGTAAGCGGGAGGGCCAACAAAAACATTCAGTACTTC. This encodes CASSPAVSGRANKNIQYF.

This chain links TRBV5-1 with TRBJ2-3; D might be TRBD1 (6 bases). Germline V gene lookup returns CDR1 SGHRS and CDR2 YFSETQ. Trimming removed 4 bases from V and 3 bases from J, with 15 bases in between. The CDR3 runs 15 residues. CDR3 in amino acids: CASSPNGGPTDTQYF. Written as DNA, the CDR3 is TGCGCCAGCAGCCCGAATGGGGGCCCAACAGATACGCAGTATTTT.